This entry lists 2 T cell receptor beta chains sequenced from one sample in a study of blood T cell repertoires in COVID-19. Clones were sequenced by immunoSEQ multiplex PCR, and TCRdb holds only the in-frame ones, with some missing. The sample has around 200,000 clones, approximately 87% seen once. Sequencing used peripheral blood. These receptors all come from a man between 18 and 35 years old with active or convalescent COVID-19.

The V and J genes are TRBV11-2 and TRBJ2-5, with TRBD1 identical over 9 bases. The CDR3 loop spans 14 amino acids. V lost 6 bases to trimming and J lost 9 bases; unmatched junction nucleotides: 11. From germline, CDR1 is SGHAT and CDR2 FQNNGV. CDR3 in amino acids: CASRNIGQGMAQYF. CDR3 bases: TGTGCCAGCAGGAATATTGGACAGGGGATGGCCCAGTACTTC.

The genes are TRBV2 and TRBJ1-5; 8 bases are shared with TRBD1. Germline V lookup: CDR1 SNHLY, CDR2 FYNNEI. CDR3 length: 16 residues. The V segment lost 3 bases and the J segment 4 bases; nucleotides outside the gene matches: 8. As DNA, the CDR3 is TGTGCCAGCAGTGATGCACACCGGGACAGGAATCAGCCCCAGCATTTT. It specifies CASSDAHRDRNQPQHF. The complete variable domain, with remaining parts taken from reference TRBV2 and TRBJ1-5, reads EPEVTQTPSHQVTQMGQEVILRCVPISNHLYFYWYRQILGQKVEFLVSFYNNEISEKSEIFDDQFSVERPDGSNFTLKIRSTKLEDSAMYFCASSDAHRDRNQPQHFGDGTRLSIL.